Listed below are T cell receptor beta chains from one sample, sequenced in a study of T-cell memory formation after mild COVID-19. TCRdb called the 5' RACE reads again in MiXCR, with one record for every CDR3 protein. This table holds around 110,000 distinct CDR3 sequences, about a sixth found once. The material sequenced was PBMCs or a T cell subset sorted from them (not recorded which). The receptors derive from an adult woman who had mild COVID-19 (a few samples of this study predate the infection). Cell type and time point are not known. The conserved cysteine and the conserved F or W are not part of the CDR3 here. The order of the fields is J gene, V gene, CDR3 protein.

TRBJ2-1	TRBV30	AWSLLGDYNEQF
TRBJ2-7	TRBV20-1	RLAGGPYEQY
TRBJ2-1	TRBV7-9	ASSSVSEQF
TRBJ2-1	TRBV10-3	AISEGPGAVEQF
TRBJ2-1	TRBV6-2/TRBV6-3	ASSKSSGREV
TRBJ1-1	TRBV7-8	ASSLGGVNTEAF
TRBJ2-3	TRBV12-3/TRBV12-4	ASSFWGGYTDTQY
TRBJ2-2	TRBV7-9	ASSTLRDSRPGELF
TRBJ2-5	TRBV7-6	ASSPGTEETQY
TRBJ2-3	TRBV7-9	ASSSGLDDTQY
TRBJ1-1	TRBV12-3/TRBV12-4	ASSYSAGNTEAF
TRBJ2-7	TRBV9	ASSVVDSPYEQY
TRBJ2-2	TRBV29-1	SVGDRYTGELF
TRBJ2-1	TRBV6-5	ASSLDRGEQF
TRBJ1-1	TRBV9	ASSPDGAMNTEAF
TRBJ2-4	TRBV7-9	ASSPSYKNIQY
TRBJ2-1	TRBV7-9	ASSLGVVQF
TRBJ1-2	TRBV9	ASSDESGGGDYGYT
TRBJ2-7	TRBV4-1	ASSPVAGGSSYEQY
TRBJ2-7	TRBV27	ASSTGHPTAALEQY
TRBJ2-7	TRBV5-5	ASSFGTGGYEQY
TRBJ2-7	TRBV5-1	ASSFAGRGPLNEQY
TRBJ2-1	TRBV5-8	ASAGRGGSSPNNEQF
TRBJ2-7	TRBV20-1	SARGAGGLLYEQY
TRBJ2-7	TRBV2	ASSEGAGYSYEQY
TRBJ2-1	TRBV7-2	ASSSGGAPYNEQF
TRBJ2-3	TRBV15	ATSRVGTGTDTQY
TRBJ2-1	TRBV4-3	ASRRTGYNEQF
TRBJ1-2	TRBV12-3/TRBV12-4	ASREGIYYGYT
TRBJ2-1	TRBV30	AWSIVNEQF
TRBJ1-2	TRBV20-1	SARVFRSDPYGYT
TRBJ2-2	TRBV7-2	ASSSPGQLNTGELF
TRBJ2-1	TRBV13	ASSLGWHSYNEQF
TRBJ2-1	TRBV5-1	ASSFEFNEQF
TRBJ1-5	TRBV5-5	ASSSKGWENQPQH
TRBJ2-7	TRBV5-5	ASSSVTGNGPTHEQY